These 13 T cell receptor beta chains originate from one sample sequenced in a study of blood T cells in healthy people across ages. A J-beta primer mix and a sample-barcoded 5' primer were used in a second PCR of about 7 to 12 cycles. In TCRdb, the 5' RACE reads were re-called with MiXCR into one record per CDR3 protein. The sample shows around 1,600,000 distinct CDR3 sequences, under 55% of them seen only once. Sequenced input: blood. These receptors all come from a woman aged 18-35 years in good health.

This clonotype was picked up a small number of times. The chain carries TRBV6-5 and TRBJ1-4, with D perhaps matching TRBD1 (5 bases). The CDR3 is 15 amino acids. Deletions cut 0 bases from V and 8 bases from J, with 13 bases between. CDR1 MNHEY and CDR2 SVGAGI come from the germline V gene. The CDR3 nucleotides read TGTGCCAGCAGTTACTCAGTCAGGGCGCAAGAAAAACTGTTTTTT. Amino acid sequence: CASSYSVRAQEKLFF.

The chain's CDR3 is CASSCGRTGAYGYTF. DNA for the CDR3: TGCGCCAGCAGCTGTGGCCGGACAGGGGCCTATGGCTACACCTTC. The chain links TRBV5-1 to TRBJ1-2, with TRBD1 matching over 9 bases. Germline V CDR1 and CDR2: SGHRS, YFSETQ. There are 15 residues in the CDR3. Trimming took 3 bases from V and 4 from J; bases not matched to a gene: 7.

The chain employs TRBV12-3 or TRBV12-4 and TRBJ1-1; D not certain. The CDR3 has 14 amino acids. V was shortened by 6 bases and J by 3 bases, with 14 bases between the two germline ends. The CDR3 loop is CASSPRSWDTEAFF. The CDR3 region has the DNA TGTGCCAGCAGCCCTAGGTCCTGGGACACTGAAGCTTTCTTT.

In regard to this clonotype: An end of the junction differs from the germline gene, which may be a read error. The rearrangement joins TRBV6-5 to TRBJ1-5, with D tentatively TRBD1 (5 bases). In germline, CDR1 is MNHEY, CDR2 SVGAGI. This CDR3 has 15 residues. CDR3: CASSYSRQGKQPQHF. For the CDR3, the DNA is TGTGCCAGCAGTTACTCGAGGCAGGGCAAACAGCCCCAGCATTTT.

This chain connects TRBV15 to TRBJ1-2; TRBD1 matches 7 bases. Germline V gene sequence: CDR1 LNHNV, CDR2 YYDKDF (reference sequence). The length of the CDR3 is 15 residues. With 0 bases clipped from V and 4 bases from J, the junction kept 5 bases outside the gene matches. The CDR3 spells CATSRDIGQVYGYTF. DNA of the CDR3: TGTGCCACCAGCAGAGATATTGGACAGGTCTATGGCTACACCTTC.

This rearrangement joins TRBV6-4 to TRBJ2-7; TRBD2 matches 11 bases. The CDR3 covers 19 residues. V shed 2 bases, J shed 5 bases, and the junction held 17 bases outside the gene matches. Germline loops: CDR1 MRHNA, CDR2 SNTAGT. The CDR3 region has the DNA TGTGCCAGCAGTGACCCTCATCCGACTAGCGGGGTCCCCGGGAACGAGCAGTACTTC. Its translation is CASSDPHPTSGVPGNEQYF.

Written as DNA, the CDR3 is TGCGCCAGCAGCACCGGGACTCTACCTCATACGCAGTATTTT. Translated, it gives CASSTGTLPHTQYF. This rearrangement joins TRBV5-1 to TRBJ2-3; weak D call: TRBD2 (6 bases). Germline-derived CDR1 and CDR2 are SGHRS and YFSETQ. V was cut by 4 bases and J by 7 bases, with 16 bases left in between. This CDR3 is built from 14 residues. Together with reference TRBV5-1 and TRBJ2-3, the CDR3 gives the full variable domain: KAGVTQTPRYLIKTRGQQVTLSCSPISGHRSVSWYQQTPGQGLQFLFEYFSETQRNKGNFPGRFSGRQFSNSRSEMNVSTLELGDSALYLCASSTGTLPHTQYFGPGTRLTVL.

This clonotype occurred a few times. The CDR3 loop reads CAISERTSGGDTQYF. The CDR3 coding sequence is TGTGCCATCAGTGAAAGGACTAGCGGAGGAGATACGCAGTATTTT. The rearrangement uses TRBV10-3 and TRBJ2-3, with 10 bases that match TRBD2. Trimming at V came to 3 bases and at J to 5 bases, leaving 5 bases not matched to a gene. Germline assignment: CDR1 ENHRY and CDR2 SYGVKD. The CDR3 totals 15 residues.

The rearrangement links TRBV27 to TRBJ2-1; D gene unclear. Germline CDR1 reads MNHEY; CDR2 reads SMNVEV (reference sequence). V lost 10 bases, J lost 7 bases, and 11 bases lay in between. The CDR3 is made up of 11 amino acids. DNA for the CDR3: TGTGCCACCTTTGTAGGTAATGAGCAGTTCTTC. Translating gives CATFVGNEQFF.

Only a few counts were recorded for this clonotype. V gene TRBV20-1 combines with J gene TRBJ2-5; a possible D gene is TRBD1 (5 bases). Germline V CDR1 and CDR2: DFQATT, SNEGSKA (reference sequence). Trimming took off 3 bases at V and 1 base at J, with 9 bases between the two ends. The CDR3 has 13 amino acids. In DNA form, the CDR3 reads TGCAGTGCTAGTTCCAGGGCCCAAGAGACCCAGTACTTC. Protein: CSASSRAQETQYF.

The chain has TRBV11-2 and TRBJ2-7; 8 positions agree with TRBD1. Judging by the DNA end, TRBJ2-5 fits better; the J call may be wrong. This CDR3 is 14 amino acids long. Per germline, CDR1 SGHAT and CDR2 FQNNGV. CDR3 sequence reads: CASSRPRGRETQYF. The CDR3, as DNA: TGTGCCAGCAGCCGGCCCAGGGGGCGAGAGACCCAGTACTTC.

The rearrangement joins TRBV7-3 to TRBJ2-2, with 9 positions matching TRBD2. This CDR3 comprises 16 residues. The trim removed 2 bases at V and 4 bases at J, leaving 5 bases unmatched. CDR1 is SGHTA and CDR2 is FQGTGA in the germline V gene. The CDR3: CASSLSPSGITGELFF. The CDR3 coding sequence is TGTGCCAGCAGCTTATCACCTAGCGGGATCACCGGGGAGCTGTTTTTT. Based on the CDR3 plus reference TRBV7-3 and TRBJ2-2, the full variable domain is GAGVSQTPSNKVTEKGKYVELRCDPISGHTALYWYRQSLGQGPEFLIYFQGTGAADDSGLPNDRFFAVRPEGSVSTLKIQRTERGDSAVYLCASSLSPSGITGELFFGEGSRLTVL.

This clonotype was counted between two and nine times. The chain recombines TRBV4-2 with TRBJ2-7, with D perhaps matching TRBD1 (5 bases). Germline CDR1 and CDR2: LGHNA and YNFKEQ. The V gene lost 0 bases and the J gene lost 3 bases, with 12 bases spanning the gap. The CDR3 contains 15 residues. The CDR3 protein is CASSQDFQGGYEQYF. The DNA of the CDR3 is TGTGCCAGCAGCCAAGATTTCCAGGGTGGCTACGAGCAGTACTTC.